This T cell receptor (beta chain) was observed in a study of blood T cell repertoires in COVID-19. At the level of the study: The cDNA or gDNA used as material had been derived from T cells, B-cell-depleted T cells, or PBMCs.

This clone was picked up one time. Original methodology: How many nucleated cells were present was estimated from reference gene primer amplification. Some clones are missing from TCRdb's copy, which holds only in-frame ones; the method was immunoSEQ multiplex PCR. Clone size and V and J calls were adopted from that table, with D and trimming inferred from the DNA. Found here are about 210,000 clones, around 83% of them singletons; the top ten hold roughly 7.6%. Between the trimmed V and J ends, which lost 7 bases and 0 bases, there was a span of 9 bases. Germline V gene lookup returns CDR1 LNHDA and CDR2 SQIVND (reference sequence). This CDR3 spans 13 amino acids.

The receptor was derived from a woman between 45 and 60 years old with acute or convalescent COVID-19. The rearrangement uses TRBV19 and TRBJ1-1, with D unclear. The sequenced material came from peripheral blood. CDR3 coding DNA: TGTGCCAGTAAGGCCAGGATGAACACTGAAGCTTTCTTT. Protein: CASKARMNTEAFF.